A selection of T cell receptor beta chains follows, all from one sample in a study of blood T cells in healthy people across ages. TCRdb redid the calling of the 5' RACE reads with MiXCR, one entry per CDR3 protein. The sample lists fewer than 700,000 distinct CDR3 sequences; roughly two fifths were seen once. Sequenced: blood. The receptors derive from a man older than 75 in good health. Both conserved end residues are part of each CDR3. The order of the fields is D gene, clone size, J gene, V gene, CDR3 protein, CDR3 DNA. The D gene is left open where the match is weak. Some rows mark clone size as missing; the rest say once, few, many or name a class of expanded clone.

>-|many|TRBJ2-1|TRBV7-9
CASTPSGHPEQFF
TGTGCCAGCACCCCATCCGGACACCCTGAGCAGTTCTTC
>-|few|TRBJ1-2|TRBV6-5
CASSRTPNYGYTF
TGTGCCAGCAGTCGGACACCTAACTATGGCTACACCTTC
>-|-|TRBJ2-5|TRBV10-1
CASSEGGIETQYF
TGCGCCAGCAGTGAAGGGGGAATAGAGACCCAGTACTTC
>-|-|TRBJ2-7|TRBV7-2
CASSQDGGYNEQYF
TGTGCCAGCAGCCAGGATGGCGGCTACAATGAGCAGTACTTC
>TRBD1|few|TRBJ1-6|TRBV20-1
CSAATTGGRTSPLHF
TGCAGTGCCGCGACTACAGGGGGCCGTACTTCACCCCTCCACTTT
>-|-|TRBJ2-2|TRBV2
CASTGLGETGGELFF
TGTGCCAGCACCGGGTTGGGGGAAACCGGCGGGGAGCTGTTTTTT
>TRBD1|-|TRBJ2-1|TRBV6-2/TRBV6-3
CASSLLQGSNFQFF
TGTGCCAGCAGTTTATTACAGGGGTCGAATTTCCAGTTCTTC
>TRBD2|many|TRBJ2-7|TRBV7-2
CASSSLVSGAYEQYF
TGTGCCAGCAGCTCTCTAGTAAGCGGGGCCTACGAGCAGTACTTC
>TRBD1|-|TRBJ1-6|TRBV3-1
CASSQLGTGGHNSPLHF
TGTGCCAGCAGCCAATTAGGTACAGGGGGACATAATTCACCCCTCCACTTT
>-|-|TRBJ2-7|TRBV29-1
CSVELTYEQYF
TGCAGCGTTGAGCTAACCTACGAGCAGTACTTC
>TRBD2|few|TRBJ2-1|TRBV6-5
CASSYTSGRAEQFF
TGTGCCAGCAGTTATACTAGCGGGAGGGCTGAGCAGTTCTTC
>TRBD1|-|TRBJ1-5|TRBV2
CASNPTGTGGYSNQPQHF
TGTGCCAGCAACCCCACCGGGACAGGGGGCTATAGCAATCAGCCCCAGCATTTT
>TRBD2|-|TRBJ2-7|TRBV11-2
CASSLFGTSGYEQYF
TGTGCCAGCAGCTTATTCGGGACTAGCGGATACGAGCAGTACTTC
>-|many|TRBJ1-5|TRBV12-3/TRBV12-4
CASSPTTGYENQPQHF
TGTGCCAGCAGCCCGACCACAGGGTACGAAAATCAGCCCCAGCATTTT
>-|-|TRBJ2-3|TRBV4-2
CASSQGTGSTDTQYF
TGTGCCAGCAGCCAAGGGACTGGCAGCACAGATACGCAGTATTTT
>TRBD1|-|TRBJ2-5|TRBV3-1
CASSLGVGQGGETQYF
TGTGCCAGCAGCCTTGGGGTGGGACAGGGAGGAGAGACCCAGTACTTC
>TRBD2|few|TRBJ2-7|TRBV25-1
CASSSAGGPSEQYF
TGTGCCAGCAGTAGCGCGGGAGGGCCGTCCGAGCAGTACTTC
>-|-|TRBJ2-3|TRBV9
CASSVAGESTDTQYF
TGTGCCAGCAGCGTAGCGGGAGAGAGCACAGATACGCAGTATTTT
>TRBD1|-|TRBJ2-7|TRBV18
CASSPPGTGSLYEQYF
TGTGCCAGCTCACCTCCCGGGACAGGTAGCCTATACGAGCAGTACTTC
>-|few|TRBJ2-3|TRBV7-2
CASSLLAGYSFSTDTQYF
TGTGCCAGCAGCTTATTGGCTGGCTACAGTTTTAGCACAGATACGCAGTATTTT